The 17 T cell receptor beta chains given below trace back to one sample, sequenced in a study of CD8+CD57+ T cells in acquired aplastic anemia (dated by TCRdb to 2017 to 2018). The instrument given in TCRdb is Illumina HiSeq 2000. Genomic DNA served as template for TCR beta VDJ combination and CDR3 sequence profiling. The public reads were reprocessed in TCRdb via fastp at Q25 and MiXCR, keeping in-frame beta chains. Rows matching on CDR3 protein sequence are summarized as one entry with the most common DNA and genes. This sample gives 200,000 to 250,000 distinct CDR3 sequences in total; roughly 33% of them show up just once. The top ten constitute 1% to 1.3% of the sample. The source material was sorted CD4+, CD8+, or CD8+CD57+ T cells (not recorded which) from PBMCs. These receptor sequences come from a human donor in good health, serving as a control.

V and J are TRBV12-3 or TRBV12-4 and TRBJ2-3; 10 bases map to TRBD1. J gave up 1 base and V 6 bases, and 7 bases lay outside the gene matches. The CDR3 consists of 16 residues. CDR3 in DNA: TGTGCCAGCAGCCCAACCGGGACAGGGGGCACAGATACGCAGTATTTT. It specifies CASSPTGTGGTDTQYF.

There are a few counts of this clonotype. The chain is built from TRBV6-2 or TRBV6-3 and TRBJ1-5, with 10 bases identical to TRBD1. Trimming at V came to 1 base and at J to 1 base, leaving 7 bases not matched to a gene. CDR1 and CDR2 (germline): MNHEY, SVGEGT. The CDR3 extends over 18 amino acids. The DNA of the CDR3 is TGTGCCAGCAGTTACTTGACAGGGGGCAGTCTGAGCAATCAGCCCCAGCATTTT. Its protein product is CASSYLTGGSLSNQPQHF.

This chain joins TRBV24-1 and TRBJ2-3, with D possibly matching TRBD1 (6 bases). CDR1 KGHDR and CDR2 SFDVKD come from the germline V gene. This CDR3 spans 12 amino acids. CDR3 DNA sequence: TGTGCTAGAGTTGGGGGCTCAGATACGCAGTATTTT. It specifies CARVGGSDTQYF.

The J gene is TRBJ2-7, the V gene TRBV19; the D gene is possibly TRBD1 (6 bases). This CDR3 spans 14 amino acids. The germline V and J ends were trimmed by 3 bases and 2 bases, with 11 bases remaining between them. The germline gives CDR1 LNHDA, CDR2 SQIVND (reference sequence). Here the CDR3 DNA reads TGTGCCAGTAGTATCAGGGACAACCCCTACGAGCAGTACTTC. The encoded protein is CASSIRDNPYEQYF.

The sample holds many counts of this clonotype. This sequence joins TRBV4-1 and TRBJ2-5, with TRBD2 identical over 7 bases. The CDR3 sequence is 15 residues long. V lost 1 base and J lost 2; bases outside the gene matches: 4. Germline V lookup: CDR1 MGHRA, CDR2 YSYEKL. The CDR3 here is CASSQVGLVQETQYF. In DNA, the CDR3 is TGCGCCAGCAGCCAAGTAGGACTAGTGCAAGAGACCCAGTACTTC.

This clonotype was seen once. The rearrangement joins TRBV29-1 to TRBJ2-5, with TRBD2 identical over 10 bases. Germline V gene sequence: CDR1 SQVTM, CDR2 ANQGSEA. With V trimmed by 8 bases and J by 4 bases, 13 bases remained unmatched. The CDR3 contains 15 residues. The CDR3 loop reads CSLDGGGLAIETQYF. The CDR3 nucleotides are TGCAGCTTAGATGGTGGGGGACTAGCGATAGAGACCCAGTACTTC.

This clonotype appeared many times. V is TRBV2 and J is TRBJ1-2, with TRBD1 as a possible D gene (6 bases). The CDR3 runs to 13 residues. Trimming took 5 bases from V and 8 from J, leaving 15 bases between them. Germline V lookup: CDR1 SNHLY, CDR2 FYNNEI. CDR3 DNA sequence: TGTGCCAGCAGTCCCGGACAGACGCACGGCTACACCTTC. Protein: CASSPGQTHGYTF. Full variable domain (outside the CDR3, taken from reference TRBV2 and TRBJ1-2): EPEVTQTPSHQVTQMGQEVILRCVPISNHLYFYWYRQILGQKVEFLVSFYNNEISEKSEIFDDQFSVERPDGSNFTLKIRSTKLEDSAMYFCASSPGQTHGYTFGSGTRLTVV.

This clonotype has a count of ten or more. This sequence joins TRBV7-9 and TRBJ2-7, with D possibly being TRBD2 (6 bases). V was trimmed by 1 base and J by 4 bases, leaving 17 bases between them. The CDR3 length is 16 residues. CDR1 SEHNR and CDR2 FQNEAQ come from the germline V gene (reference sequence). This CDR3 is CASSLEVWAGTYEQYF. The CDR3, as DNA: TGTGCCAGCAGCTTAGAGGTATGGGCGGGGACTTACGAGCAGTACTTC.

This clonotype was observed many times. The J gene is TRBJ2-3, the V gene TRBV7-2; maybe TRBD1 (5 bases). CDR3 length: 15 residues. Germline CDR1 reads SGHTA; CDR2 reads FQGNSA. The V gene lost 2 bases and the J gene lost 0 bases, with 9 bases spanning the gap. The CDR3 here is CASSLRQTSTDTQYF. CDR3 coding DNA: TGTGCCAGCAGCTTACGACAGACCAGCACAGATACGCAGTATTTT.

This clonotype has just a few counts. This sequence joins TRBV5-5 and TRBJ2-6; D gene ambiguous. Trimming took off 4 bases at V and 0 bases at J, with 5 bases between the two ends. The CDR3 runs to 14 residues. Germline CDR1 reads SGHKS; CDR2 reads YYEKEE (reference sequence). The CDR3 sequence: CASSQHSGANVLTF. CDR3 in DNA: TGTGCCAGCAGCCAGCACTCTGGGGCCAACGTCCTGACTTTC. Variable domain in full (rest from reference TRBV5-5 and TRBJ2-6): DAGVTQSPTHLIKTRGQQVTLRCSPISGHKSVSWYQQVLGQGPQFIFQYYEKEERGRGNFPDRFSARQFPNYSSELNVNALLLGDSALYLCASSQHSGANVLTFGAGSRLTVL.

The chain carries TRBV6-1 and TRBJ2-7; no clear D. Trimming stripped 3 bases from V and 2 bases from J, with 11 bases between. Germline CDR1 reads MNHNS; CDR2 reads SASEGT. This CDR3 has 14 residues. The DNA of the CDR3 is TGTGCCAGCAGTGATGGATGGGGTACCTACGAGCAGTACTTC. Translating gives CASSDGWGTYEQYF.

This clonotype appeared a few times. CDR3 amino acids: CSACVAGGPSTDTQYF. CDR3 nucleotides: TGCAGTGCATGCGTAGCGGGGGGCCCAAGCACAGATACGCAGTATTTT. J is TRBJ2-3 and V is TRBV20-1; 10 nucleotides align to TRBD2. Germline CDR1 and CDR2: DFQATT and SNEGSKA (reference sequence). The CDR3 has 16 residues. V trimming: 6 bases; J trimming: 0 bases; junction bases outside the gene matches: 9.

This sequence joins TRBV18 and TRBJ2-7, with D perhaps assigned TRBD1 or TRBD2 (5 bases each). CDR1 and CDR2 from the germline V gene are KGHSH and LQKENI. The CDR3 spans 14 residues. V dropped 4 bases and J dropped 2 bases, with 12 bases sitting between them. CDR3 nucleotides: TGTGCCAGCTCACAAACCGGGGCCACCTACGAGCAGTACTTC. It is translated as CASSQTGATYEQYF.

About this clonotype itself: Without the conserved terminal phenylalanine or tryptophan, this CDR3 likely stems from a read error. The chain uses TRBV6-5 and TRBJ2-7, with unresolved D. The germline gives CDR1 MNHEY, CDR2 SVGAGI. This CDR3 has 14 residues. Trimming left V 0 bases short and J 9 bases short, with 15 bases between. The DNA of the CDR3 is TGTGCCAGCAGTTACTCTCCTGCTGAACCCTCGCAGTACCTC. Its protein product is CASSYSPAEPSQYL.

The table lists this clonotype with many counts. The genes are TRBV2 and TRBJ2-7, with a tentative D call TRBD2 (5 bases). This CDR3 has 14 residues. Germline V gives CDR1 SNHLY, CDR2 FYNNEI. V gave up 2 bases and J gave up 3 bases, with 11 bases separating them. The CDR3 nucleotides are TGTGCCAGCAGTGAAAGTGGGAGCGGCTACGAGCAGTACTTC. Translation gives CASSESGSGYEQYF.

This clonotype was picked up a small number of times. The chain joins TRBV5-1 to TRBJ2-1; D gene unclear. CDR3 length: 13 residues. V was shortened by 1 base and J by 10 bases, with 12 bases between the two germline ends. Germline values: CDR1 SGHRS, CDR2 YFSETQ. The CDR3, as DNA: TGCGCCAGCAGCTTGAGCCCGGGTCGGGAGCAGTTCTTC. Protein sequence: CASSLSPGREQFF. Full variable domain (remainder filled in from reference TRBV5-1 and TRBJ2-1): KAGVTQTPRYLIKTRGQQVTLSCSPISGHRSVSWYQQTPGQGLQFLFEYFSETQRNKGNFPGRFSGRQFSNSRSEMNVSTLELGDSALYLCASSLSPGREQFFGPGTRLTVL.

This clonotype was counted between two and nine times. The chain has TRBV7-3 and TRBJ2-1, with D perhaps matching TRBD2 (6 bases). The CDR3 consists of 17 residues. Germline CDR1 SGHTA, CDR2 FQGTGA. With 1 base removed from V and 12 bases from J, the gap between germline ends came to 25 bases. The CDR3 here is CASSLRGTRLEGDGQFF. The DNA for the CDR3 is TGTGCCAGCAGCTTAAGGGGGACTCGTTTAGAGGGCGATGGGCAGTTCTTC.